This TCR beta chain was sequenced during a study of blood T cell repertoires in COVID-19. Study-wide background: In each case, the material was cDNA or gDNA derived from T cells, B-cell-depleted T cells, or PBMCs.

Per the original methods: Amplification of reference gene primers was used by the study to estimate nucleated cell counts. The table came from immunoSEQ multiplex PCR; TCRdb's copy has only in-frame clones and leaves some out. Clonal size and the V and J genes are those of that table, whereas D and trimming came from the DNA. Of 55,000 to 90,000 clones in the sample, approximately 83% are singletons; the top ten hold around 4.4%. This receptor was taken from a woman between 55 and 75 years old with acute or convalescent COVID-19. Sequencing was carried out using peripheral blood.

Here the CDR3 DNA reads TGTGCCAGCAGCTTGGATAGGGGGTTCAATCAGCCCCAGCATTTT. It yields the protein CASSLDRGFNQPQHF. V usage is TRBV5-5 and J usage is TRBJ1-5; possibly TRBD1 for D (6 bases). Trimming left V 0 bases short and J 3 bases short, with 10 bases between. The CDR3 spans 15 residues. Per the germline V gene, CDR1 is SGHKS and CDR2 is YYEKEE (reference sequence).